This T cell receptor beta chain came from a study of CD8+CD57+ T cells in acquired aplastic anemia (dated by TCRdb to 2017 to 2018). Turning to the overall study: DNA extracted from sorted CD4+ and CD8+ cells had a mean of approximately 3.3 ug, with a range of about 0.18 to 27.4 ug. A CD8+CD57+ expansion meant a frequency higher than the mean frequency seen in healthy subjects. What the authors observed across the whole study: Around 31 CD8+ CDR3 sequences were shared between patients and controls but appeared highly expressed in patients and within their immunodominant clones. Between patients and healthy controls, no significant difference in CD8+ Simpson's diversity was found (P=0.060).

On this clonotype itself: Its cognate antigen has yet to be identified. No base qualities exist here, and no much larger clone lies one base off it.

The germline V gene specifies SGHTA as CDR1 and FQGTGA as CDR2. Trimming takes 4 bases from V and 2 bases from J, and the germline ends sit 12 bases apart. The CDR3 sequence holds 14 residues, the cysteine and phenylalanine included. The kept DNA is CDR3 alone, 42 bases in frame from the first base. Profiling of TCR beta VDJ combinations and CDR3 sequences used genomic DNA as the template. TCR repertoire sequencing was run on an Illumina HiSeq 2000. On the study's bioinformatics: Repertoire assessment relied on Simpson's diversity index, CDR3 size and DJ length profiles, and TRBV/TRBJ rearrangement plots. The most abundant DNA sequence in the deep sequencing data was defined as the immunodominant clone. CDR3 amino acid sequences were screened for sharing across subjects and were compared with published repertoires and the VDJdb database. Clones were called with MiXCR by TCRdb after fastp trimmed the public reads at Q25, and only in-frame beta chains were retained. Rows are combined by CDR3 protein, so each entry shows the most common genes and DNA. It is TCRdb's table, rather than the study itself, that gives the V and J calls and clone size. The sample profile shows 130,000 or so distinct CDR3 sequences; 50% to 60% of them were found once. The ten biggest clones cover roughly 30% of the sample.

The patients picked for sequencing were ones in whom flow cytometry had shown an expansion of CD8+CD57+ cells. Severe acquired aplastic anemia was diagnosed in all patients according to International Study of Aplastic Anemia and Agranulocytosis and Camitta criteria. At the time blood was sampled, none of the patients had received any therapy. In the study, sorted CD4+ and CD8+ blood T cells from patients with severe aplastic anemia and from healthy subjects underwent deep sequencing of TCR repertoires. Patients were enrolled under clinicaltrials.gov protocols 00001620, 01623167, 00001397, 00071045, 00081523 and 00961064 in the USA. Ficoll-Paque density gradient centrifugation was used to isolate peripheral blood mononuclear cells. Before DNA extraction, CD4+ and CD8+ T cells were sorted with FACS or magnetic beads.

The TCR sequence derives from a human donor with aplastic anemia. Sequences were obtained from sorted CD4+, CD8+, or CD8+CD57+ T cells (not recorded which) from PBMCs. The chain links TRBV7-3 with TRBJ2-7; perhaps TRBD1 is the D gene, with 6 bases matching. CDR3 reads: CASSSGTPPYEQYF. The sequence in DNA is TGTGCCAGCAGCTCCGGGACACCGCCCTACGAGCAGTACTTC.